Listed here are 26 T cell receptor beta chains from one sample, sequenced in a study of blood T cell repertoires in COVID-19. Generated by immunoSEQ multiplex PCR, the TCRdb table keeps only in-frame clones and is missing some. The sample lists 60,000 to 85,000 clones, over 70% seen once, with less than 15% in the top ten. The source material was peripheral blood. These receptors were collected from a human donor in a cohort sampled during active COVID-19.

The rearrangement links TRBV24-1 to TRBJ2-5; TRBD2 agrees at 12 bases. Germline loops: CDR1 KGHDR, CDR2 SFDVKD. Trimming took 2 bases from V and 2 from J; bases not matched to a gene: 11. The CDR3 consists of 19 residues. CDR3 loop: CATSDSSGGAGRWQETQYF. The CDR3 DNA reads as TGTGCCACCAGTGATTCTAGCGGGGGGGCGGGTAGGTGGCAAGAGACCCAGTACTTC.

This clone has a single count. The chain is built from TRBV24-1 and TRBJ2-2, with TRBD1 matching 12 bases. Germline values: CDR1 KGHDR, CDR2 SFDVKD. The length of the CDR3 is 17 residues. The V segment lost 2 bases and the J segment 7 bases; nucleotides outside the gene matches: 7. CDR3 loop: CATSDSSGTGGFGELFF. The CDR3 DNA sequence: TGTGCCACCAGTGATTCATCCGGGACAGGGGGCTTCGGGGAGCTGTTTTTT.

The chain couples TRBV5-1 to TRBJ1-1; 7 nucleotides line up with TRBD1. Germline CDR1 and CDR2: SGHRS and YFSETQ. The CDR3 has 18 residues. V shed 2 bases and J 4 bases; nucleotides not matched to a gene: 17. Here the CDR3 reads CASSFGIVSGGSGTEAFF. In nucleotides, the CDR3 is TGCGCCAGCAGCTTTGGTATTGTGTCAGGGGGTTCCGGCACTGAAGCTTTCTTT.

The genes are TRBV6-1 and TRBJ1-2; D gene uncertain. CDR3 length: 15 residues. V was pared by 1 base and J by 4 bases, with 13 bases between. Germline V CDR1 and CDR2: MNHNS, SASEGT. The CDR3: CASSEGLGRSYGYTF. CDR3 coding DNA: TGTGCCAGCAGTGAAGGTTTGGGGAGGAGCTATGGCTACACCTTC.

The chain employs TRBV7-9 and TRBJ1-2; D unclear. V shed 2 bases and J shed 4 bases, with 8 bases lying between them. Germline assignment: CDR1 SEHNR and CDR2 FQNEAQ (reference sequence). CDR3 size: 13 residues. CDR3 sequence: CASSLRQGYGYTF. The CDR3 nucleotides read TGTGCCAGCAGCTTAAGACAAGGCTATGGCTACACCTTC.

The CDR3 coding sequence is TGCGCCAGCAGCTTGAATGTGGGCCAGGGTGAAAAACTGTTTTTT. Amino acid sequence: CASSLNVGQGEKLFF. The V and J genes are TRBV5-1 and TRBJ1-4; possible D gene TRBD1, 5 bases. Germline V lookup: CDR1 SGHRS, CDR2 YFSETQ. Between the trimmed V and J ends, which lost 1 base and 7 bases, there was a span of 14 bases. The CDR3 consists of 15 residues.

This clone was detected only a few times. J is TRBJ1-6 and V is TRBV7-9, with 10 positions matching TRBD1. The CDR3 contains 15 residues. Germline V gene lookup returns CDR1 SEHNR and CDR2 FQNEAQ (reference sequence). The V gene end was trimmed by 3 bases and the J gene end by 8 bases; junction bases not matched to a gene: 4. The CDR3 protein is CASSFSTGGHSPLHF. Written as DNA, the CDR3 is TGTGCCAGCAGCTTCTCGACAGGGGGCCATTCACCCCTCCACTTT. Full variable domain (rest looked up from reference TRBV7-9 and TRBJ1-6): DTGVSQNPRHKITKRGQNVTFRCDPISEHNRLYWYRQTLGQGPEFLTYFQNEAQLEKSRLLSDRFSAERPKGSFSTLEIQRTEQGDSAMYLCASSFSTGGHSPLHFGNGTRLTVT.

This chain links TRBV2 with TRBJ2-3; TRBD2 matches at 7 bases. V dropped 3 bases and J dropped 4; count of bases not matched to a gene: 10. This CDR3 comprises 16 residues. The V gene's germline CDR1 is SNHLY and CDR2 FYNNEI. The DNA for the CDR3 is TGTGCCAGCAGTGAGTCGGGCGGGGGTAGGGCAGATACGCAGTATTTT. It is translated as CASSESGGGRADTQYF.

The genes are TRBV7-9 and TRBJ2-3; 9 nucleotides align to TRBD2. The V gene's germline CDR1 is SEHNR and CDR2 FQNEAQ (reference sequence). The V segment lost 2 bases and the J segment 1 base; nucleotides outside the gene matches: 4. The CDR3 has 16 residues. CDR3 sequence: CASSLRGGGGTDTQYF. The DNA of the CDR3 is TGTGCCAGCAGCTTAAGAGGCGGGGGGGGCACAGATACGCAGTATTTT.

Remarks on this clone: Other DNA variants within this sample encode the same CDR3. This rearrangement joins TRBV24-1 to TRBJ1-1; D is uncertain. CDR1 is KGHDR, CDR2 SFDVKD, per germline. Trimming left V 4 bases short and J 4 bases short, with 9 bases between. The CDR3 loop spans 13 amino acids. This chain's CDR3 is CATSDLRGTEAFF. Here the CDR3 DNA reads TGTGCCACCAGTGACTTGCGAGGCACTGAAGCTTTCTTT.

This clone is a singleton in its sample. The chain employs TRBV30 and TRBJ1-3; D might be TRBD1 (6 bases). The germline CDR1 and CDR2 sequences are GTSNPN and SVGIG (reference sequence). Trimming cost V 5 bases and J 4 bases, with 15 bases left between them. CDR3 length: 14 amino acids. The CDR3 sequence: CAWSSSGTGNTIYF. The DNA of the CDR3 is TGTGCCTGGTCGAGTTCAGGGACAGGAAACACCATATATTTT.

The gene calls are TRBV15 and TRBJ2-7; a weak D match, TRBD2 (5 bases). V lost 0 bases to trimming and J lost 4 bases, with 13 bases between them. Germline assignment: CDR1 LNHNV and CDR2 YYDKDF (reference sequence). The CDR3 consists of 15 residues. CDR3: CATSRDSGVSYEQYF. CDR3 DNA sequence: TGTGCCACCAGCAGAGATTCCGGGGTCAGTTACGAGCAGTACTTC.

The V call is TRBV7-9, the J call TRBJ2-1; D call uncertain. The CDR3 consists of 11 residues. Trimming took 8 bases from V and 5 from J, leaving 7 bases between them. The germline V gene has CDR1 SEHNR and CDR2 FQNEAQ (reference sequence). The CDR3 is CASELNNEQFF. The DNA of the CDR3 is TGTGCCAGCGAACTAAACAATGAGCAGTTCTTC.

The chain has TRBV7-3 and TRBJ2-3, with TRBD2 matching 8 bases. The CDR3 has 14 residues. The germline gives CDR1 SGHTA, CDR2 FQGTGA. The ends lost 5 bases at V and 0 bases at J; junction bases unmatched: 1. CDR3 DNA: TGTGCCAGCAGCCGACTAGCGAGCACAGATACGCAGTATTTT. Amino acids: CASSRLASTDTQYF. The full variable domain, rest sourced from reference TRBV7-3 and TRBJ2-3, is GAGVSQTPSNKVTEKGKYVELRCDPISGHTALYWYRQSLGQGPEFLIYFQGTGAADDSGLPNDRFFAVRPEGSVSTLKIQRTERGDSAVYLCASSRLASTDTQYFGPGTRLTVL.

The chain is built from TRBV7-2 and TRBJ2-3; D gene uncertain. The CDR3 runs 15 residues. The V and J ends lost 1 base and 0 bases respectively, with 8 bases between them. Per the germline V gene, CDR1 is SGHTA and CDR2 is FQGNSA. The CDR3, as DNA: TGTGCCAGCAGCTTAGTGCCTGCGAGCACAGATACGCAGTATTTT. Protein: CASSLVPASTDTQYF.

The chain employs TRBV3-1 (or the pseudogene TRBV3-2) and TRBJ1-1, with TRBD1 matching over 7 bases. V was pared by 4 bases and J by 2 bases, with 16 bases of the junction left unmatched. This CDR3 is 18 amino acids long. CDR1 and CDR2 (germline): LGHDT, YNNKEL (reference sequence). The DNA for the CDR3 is TGTGCCAGCAGCCGGCTCCTACAGGGGTCTAGCGTAAACACTGAAGCTTTCTTT. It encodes CASSRLLQGSSVNTEAFF.

CDR3 bases: TGTGCCAGTAGTATAGGCGACGGGTCATCGGATGGCTACACCTTC. It yields the protein CASSIGDGSSDGYTF. The V gene is TRBV19, the J gene TRBJ1-2; D gene unclear. CDR1 is LNHDA and CDR2 is SQIVND in the germline V gene (reference sequence). Trimming took 1 base from V and 6 from J, leaving 15 bases between them. This CDR3 has 15 residues.

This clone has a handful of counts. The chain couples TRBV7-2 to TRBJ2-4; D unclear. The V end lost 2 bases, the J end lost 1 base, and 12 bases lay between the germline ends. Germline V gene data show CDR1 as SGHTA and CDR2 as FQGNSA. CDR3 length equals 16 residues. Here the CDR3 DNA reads TGTGCCAGCAGCTTACTCGGCGCGCGGGCCAAAAACATTCAGTACTTC. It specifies CASSLLGARAKNIQYF.

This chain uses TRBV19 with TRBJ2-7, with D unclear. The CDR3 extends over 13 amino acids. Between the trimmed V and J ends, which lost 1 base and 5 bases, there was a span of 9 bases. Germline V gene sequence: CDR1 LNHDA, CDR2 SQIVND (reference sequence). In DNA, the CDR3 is TGTGCCAGTAGTATAGTCAGTTTCAACGAGCAGTACTTC. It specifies CASSIVSFNEQYF.

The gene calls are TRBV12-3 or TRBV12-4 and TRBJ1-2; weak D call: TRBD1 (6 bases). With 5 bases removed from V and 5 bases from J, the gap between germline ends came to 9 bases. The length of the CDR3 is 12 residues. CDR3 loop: CASSTGQYGYTF. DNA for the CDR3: TGTGCCAGCAGTACCGGACAGTATGGCTACACCTTC.

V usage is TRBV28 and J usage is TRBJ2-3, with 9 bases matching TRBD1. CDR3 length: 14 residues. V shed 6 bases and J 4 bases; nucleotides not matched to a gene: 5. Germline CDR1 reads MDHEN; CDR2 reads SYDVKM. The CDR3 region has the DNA TGTGCCAGCAGAAAACAGGGGGCGGCAGATACGCAGTATTTT. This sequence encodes CASRKQGAADTQYF.

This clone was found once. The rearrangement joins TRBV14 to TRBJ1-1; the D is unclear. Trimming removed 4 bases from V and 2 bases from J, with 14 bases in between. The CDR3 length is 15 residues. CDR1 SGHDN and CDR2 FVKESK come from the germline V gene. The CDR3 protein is CASSPPGLLNTEAFF. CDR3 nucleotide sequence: TGTGCCAGCAGCCCCCCCGGGTTATTAAACACTGAAGCTTTCTTT.

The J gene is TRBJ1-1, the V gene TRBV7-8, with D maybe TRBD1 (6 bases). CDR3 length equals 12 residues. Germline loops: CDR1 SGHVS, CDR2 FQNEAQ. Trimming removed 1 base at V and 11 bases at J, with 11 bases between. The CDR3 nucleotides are TGTGCCAGCAGCTTAGGGCAGGGGTTGGCTTTCTTT. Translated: CASSLGQGLAFF.

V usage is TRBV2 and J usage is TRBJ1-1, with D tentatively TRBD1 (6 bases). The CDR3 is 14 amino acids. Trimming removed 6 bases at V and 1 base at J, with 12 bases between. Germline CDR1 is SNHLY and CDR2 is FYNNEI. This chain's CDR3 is CASSTGNRNTEAFF. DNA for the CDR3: TGTGCCAGCAGCACAGGGAACAGGAACACTGAAGCTTTCTTT. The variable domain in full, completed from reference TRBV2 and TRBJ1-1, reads EPEVTQTPSHQVTQMGQEVILRCVPISNHLYFYWYRQILGQKVEFLVSFYNNEISEKSEIFDDQFSVERPDGSNFTLKIRSTKLEDSAMYFCASSTGNRNTEAFFGQGTRLTVV.

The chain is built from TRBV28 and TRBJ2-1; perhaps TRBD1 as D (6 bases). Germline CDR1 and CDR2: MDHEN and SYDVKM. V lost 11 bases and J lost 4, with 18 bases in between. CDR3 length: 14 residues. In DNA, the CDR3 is TGTGCCTGTGCGGACAGCCAGCCTTACAATGAGCAGTTCTTC. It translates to CACADSQPYNEQFF.

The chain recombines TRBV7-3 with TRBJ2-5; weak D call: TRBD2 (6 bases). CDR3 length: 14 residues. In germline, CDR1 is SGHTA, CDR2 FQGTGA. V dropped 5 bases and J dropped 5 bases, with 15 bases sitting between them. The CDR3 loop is CASSPGLGGETQYF. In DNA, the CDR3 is TGTGCCAGCAGCCCCGGGCTAGGAGGGGAGACCCAGTACTTC. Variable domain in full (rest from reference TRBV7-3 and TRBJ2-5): GAGVSQTPSNKVTEKGKYVELRCDPISGHTALYWYRQSLGQGPEFLIYFQGTGAADDSGLPNDRFFAVRPEGSVSTLKIQRTERGDSAVYLCASSPGLGGETQYFGPGTRLLVL.